This passage covers 5 T cell receptor beta chains from one sample sequenced in a study of T cells after yellow fever vaccination. TCRdb used MiXCR to reprocess the 5' RACE reads, holding one entry per CDR3 protein. The sample has more than 95,000 distinct CDR3 sequences; around 7.4% are singletons. This specimen was CD4+ T cells sorted from PBMCs, taken less than 11 days after the first yellow fever vaccination. These receptors all stem from a man between 18 and 35 years old who received the YFV17D yellow fever vaccine.

At least ten counts were recorded for this clonotype. The V and J genes are TRBV6-1 and TRBJ1-2; possible D gene TRBD1, 5 bases. The germline CDR1 and CDR2 sequences are MNHNS and SASEGT. The CDR3 runs to 15 residues. The V end lost 7 bases, the J end lost 4 bases, and 19 bases lay between the germline ends. CDR3 sequence: CASNNPIQGSYGYTF. DNA for the CDR3: TGTGCCAGCAATAATCCGATCCAGGGTAGCTATGGCTACACCTTC.

The table lists this clonotype with many counts. This CDR3 is CASSLDPQETQYF. CDR3 sequence (DNA): TGCGCCAGCAGCTTGGACCCGCAAGAGACCCAGTACTTC. The chain has TRBV5-1 and TRBJ2-5; no definite D call. V shed 0 bases and J shed 2 bases, with 5 bases lying between them. The V gene's germline CDR1 is SGHRS and CDR2 YFSETQ. There are 13 residues in the CDR3.

This clonotype was recorded many times. The chain carries TRBV4-3 and TRBJ2-4; no clear D. CDR3 length: 16 amino acids. Trimming took 0 bases from V and 3 from J, leaving 12 bases between them. Germline CDR1 is LGHNA and CDR2 is YSLEER. CDR3 protein: CASSQDPDGSKNIQYF. DNA of the CDR3: TGCGCCAGCAGCCAAGATCCTGACGGTAGCAAAAACATTCAGTACTTC.

The V and J genes are TRBV10-3 and TRBJ1-4; D might be TRBD1 (6 bases). V lost 4 bases and J lost 0, with 9 bases in between. This CDR3 contains 15 residues. Germline assignment: CDR1 ENHRY and CDR2 SYGVKD. DNA for the CDR3: TGTGCCATCAGTGGGACAGCCCCAACTAATGAAAAACTGTTTTTT. Protein product: CAISGTAPTNEKLFF.

This clonotype was picked up many times. V usage is TRBV11-2 and J usage is TRBJ2-3, with D perhaps matching TRBD2 (5 bases). This CDR3 region has 16 residues. V lost 1 base to trimming and J lost 4 bases, with 15 bases between them. Germline V gene lookup returns CDR1 SGHAT and CDR2 FQNNGV. CDR3 sequence reads: CASSLAGLPLADTQYF. The CDR3, as DNA: TGTGCCAGCAGCTTAGCTGGACTCCCCTTAGCAGATACGCAGTATTTT.